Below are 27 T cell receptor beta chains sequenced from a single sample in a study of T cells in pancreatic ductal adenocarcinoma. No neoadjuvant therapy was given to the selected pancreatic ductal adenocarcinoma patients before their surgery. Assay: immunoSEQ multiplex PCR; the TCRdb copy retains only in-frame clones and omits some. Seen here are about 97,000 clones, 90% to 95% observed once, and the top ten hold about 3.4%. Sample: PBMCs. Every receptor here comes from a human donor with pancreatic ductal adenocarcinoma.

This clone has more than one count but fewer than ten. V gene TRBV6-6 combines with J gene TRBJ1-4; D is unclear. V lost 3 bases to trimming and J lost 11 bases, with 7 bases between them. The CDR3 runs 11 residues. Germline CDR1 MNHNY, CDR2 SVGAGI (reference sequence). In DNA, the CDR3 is TGTGCCAGCAGTTATGACGGGAAACTGTTTTTT. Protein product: CASSYDGKLFF.

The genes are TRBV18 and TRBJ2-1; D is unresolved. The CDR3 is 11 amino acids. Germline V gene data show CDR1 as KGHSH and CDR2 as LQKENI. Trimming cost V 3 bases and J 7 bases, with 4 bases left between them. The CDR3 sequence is CASSPRNEQFF. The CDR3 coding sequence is TGTGCCAGCTCACCGAGGAATGAGCAGTTCTTC.

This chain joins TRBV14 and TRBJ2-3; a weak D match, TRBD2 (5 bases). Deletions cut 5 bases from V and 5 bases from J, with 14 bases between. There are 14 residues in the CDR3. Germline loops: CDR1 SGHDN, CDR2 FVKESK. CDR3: CASSYDFEGDTQYF. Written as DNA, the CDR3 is TGTGCCAGCAGCTATGACTTCGAGGGAGATACGCAGTATTTT. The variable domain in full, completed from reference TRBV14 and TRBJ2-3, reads EAGVTQFPSHSVIEKGQTVTLRCDPISGHDNLYWYRRVMGKEIKFLLHFVKESKQDESGMPNNRFLAERTGGTYSTLKVQPAELEDSGVYFCASSYDFEGDTQYFGPGTRLTVL.

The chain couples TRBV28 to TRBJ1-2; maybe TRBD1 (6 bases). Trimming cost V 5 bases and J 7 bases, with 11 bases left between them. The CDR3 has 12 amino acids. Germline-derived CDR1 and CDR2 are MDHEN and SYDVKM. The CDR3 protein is CASSPQGSGYTF. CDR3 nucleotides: TGTGCCAGCAGTCCACAGGGTAGTGGCTACACCTTC.

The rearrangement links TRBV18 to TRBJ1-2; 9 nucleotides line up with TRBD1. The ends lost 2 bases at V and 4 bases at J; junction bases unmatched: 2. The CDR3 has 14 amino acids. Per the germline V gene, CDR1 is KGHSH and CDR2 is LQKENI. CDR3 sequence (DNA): TGTGCCAGCTCACCAGGGGACAGGGTCTATGGCTACACCTTC. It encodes CASSPGDRVYGYTF.

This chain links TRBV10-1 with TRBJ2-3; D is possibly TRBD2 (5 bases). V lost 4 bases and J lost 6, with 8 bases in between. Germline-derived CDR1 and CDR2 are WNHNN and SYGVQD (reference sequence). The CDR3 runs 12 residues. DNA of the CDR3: TGCGCCAGCAGTGGAGCGGCGGATACGCAGTATTTT. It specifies CASSGAADTQYF.

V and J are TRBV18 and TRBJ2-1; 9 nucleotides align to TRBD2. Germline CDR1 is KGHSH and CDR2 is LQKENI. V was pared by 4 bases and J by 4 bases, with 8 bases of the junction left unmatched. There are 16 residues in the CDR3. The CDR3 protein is CASSRIEGLAYNEQFF. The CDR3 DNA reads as TGTGCCAGCTCACGGATAGAAGGACTAGCGTACAATGAGCAGTTCTTC.

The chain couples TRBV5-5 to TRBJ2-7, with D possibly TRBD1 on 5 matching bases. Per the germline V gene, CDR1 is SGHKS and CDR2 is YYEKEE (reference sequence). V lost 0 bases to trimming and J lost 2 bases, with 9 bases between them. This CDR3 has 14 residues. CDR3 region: CASSLGTPPYEQYF. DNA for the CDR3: TGTGCCAGCAGCTTGGGGACACCGCCCTACGAGCAGTACTTC.

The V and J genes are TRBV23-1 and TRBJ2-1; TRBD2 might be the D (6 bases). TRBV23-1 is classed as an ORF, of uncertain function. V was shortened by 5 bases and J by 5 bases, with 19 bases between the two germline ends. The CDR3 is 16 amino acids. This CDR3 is CASSASGLPGNNEQFF. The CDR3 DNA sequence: TGCGCCAGCAGTGCTTCGGGACTCCCGGGGAACAATGAGCAGTTCTTC.

The CDR3 sequence: CASGSPETQYF. CDR3 coding DNA: TGTGCCAGCGGGAGTCCGGAGACCCAGTACTTC. The genes are TRBV18 and TRBJ2-5, with a weak D call TRBD2 (5 bases). The CDR3 has 11 residues. Trimming removed 8 bases at V and 5 bases at J, with 9 bases between. Per the germline V gene, CDR1 is KGHSH and CDR2 is LQKENI.

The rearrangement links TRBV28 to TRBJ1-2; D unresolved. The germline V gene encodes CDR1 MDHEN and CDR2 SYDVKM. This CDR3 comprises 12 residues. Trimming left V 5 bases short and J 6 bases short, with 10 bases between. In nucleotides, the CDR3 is TGTGCCAGCAGTAAAACAGTTCATGGCTACACCTTC. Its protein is CASSKTVHGYTF.

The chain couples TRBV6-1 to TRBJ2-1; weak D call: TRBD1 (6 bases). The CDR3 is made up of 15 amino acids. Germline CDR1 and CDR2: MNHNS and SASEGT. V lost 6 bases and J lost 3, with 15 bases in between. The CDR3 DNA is TGTGCCAGCAGGGCACAACAGGGAATCTACAATGAGCAGTTCTTC. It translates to CASRAQQGIYNEQFF.

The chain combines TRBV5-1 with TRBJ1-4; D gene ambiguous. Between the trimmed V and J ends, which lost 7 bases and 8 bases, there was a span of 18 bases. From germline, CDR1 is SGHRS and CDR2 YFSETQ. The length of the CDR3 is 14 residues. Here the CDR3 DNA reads TGCGCCAGCGCTCCCGGGGTCGGCCGGGAAAAACTGTTTTTT. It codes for CASAPGVGREKLFF. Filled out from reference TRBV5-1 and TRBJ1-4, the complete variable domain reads KAGVTQTPRYLIKTRGQQVTLSCSPISGHRSVSWYQQTPGQGLQFLFEYFSETQRNKGNFPGRFSGRQFSNSRSEMNVSTLELGDSALYLCASAPGVGREKLFFGSGTQLSVL.

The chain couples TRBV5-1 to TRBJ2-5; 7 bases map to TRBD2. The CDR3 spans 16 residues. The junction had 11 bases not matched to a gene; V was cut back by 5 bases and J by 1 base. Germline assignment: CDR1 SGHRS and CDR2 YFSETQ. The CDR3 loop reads CASSGPGGSFQETQYF. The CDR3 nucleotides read TGCGCCAGCAGTGGGCCCGGGGGGAGTTTCCAAGAGACCCAGTACTTC.

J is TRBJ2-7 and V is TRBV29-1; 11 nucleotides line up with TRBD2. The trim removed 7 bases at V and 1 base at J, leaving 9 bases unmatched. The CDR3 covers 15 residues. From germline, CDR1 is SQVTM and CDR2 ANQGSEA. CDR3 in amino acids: CSARLLAGESYEQYF. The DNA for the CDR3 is TGCAGCGCCCGCCTACTAGCGGGAGAGTCCTACGAGCAGTACTTC.

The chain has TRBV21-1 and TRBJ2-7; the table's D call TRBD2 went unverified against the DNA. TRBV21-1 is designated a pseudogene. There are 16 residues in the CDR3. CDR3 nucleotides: TGTGCCAGCAGCAGAAAGGAACAAACTAGCTCCTACGAGCAGTACTTC. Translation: CASSRKEQTSSYEQYF.

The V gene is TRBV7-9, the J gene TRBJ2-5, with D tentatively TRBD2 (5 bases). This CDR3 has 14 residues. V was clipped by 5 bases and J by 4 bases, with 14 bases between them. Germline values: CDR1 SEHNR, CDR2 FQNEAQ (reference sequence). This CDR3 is CASSPRALGETQYF. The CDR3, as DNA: TGTGCCAGCAGCCCGAGGGCTTTGGGAGAGACCCAGTACTTC.

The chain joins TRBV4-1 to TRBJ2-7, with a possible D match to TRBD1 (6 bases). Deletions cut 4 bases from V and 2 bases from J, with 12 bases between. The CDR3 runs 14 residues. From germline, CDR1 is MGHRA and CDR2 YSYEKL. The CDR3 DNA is TGCGCCAGCAGCCCGACAGGAGTGACCTACGAGCAGTACTTC. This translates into CASSPTGVTYEQYF.

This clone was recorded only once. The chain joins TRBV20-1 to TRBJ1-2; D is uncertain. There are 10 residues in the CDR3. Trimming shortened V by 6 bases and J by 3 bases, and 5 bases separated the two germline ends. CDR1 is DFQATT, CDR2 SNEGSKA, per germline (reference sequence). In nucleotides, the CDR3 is TGCAGTGCCGCGGACTATGGCTACACCTTC. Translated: CSAADYGYTF.

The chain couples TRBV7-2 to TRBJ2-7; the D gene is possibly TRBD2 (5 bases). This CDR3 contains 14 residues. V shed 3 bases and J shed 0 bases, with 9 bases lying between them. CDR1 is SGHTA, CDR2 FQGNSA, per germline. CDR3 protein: CASSLERISYEQYF. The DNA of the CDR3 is TGTGCCAGCAGCTTGGAGCGGATCTCCTACGAGCAGTACTTC. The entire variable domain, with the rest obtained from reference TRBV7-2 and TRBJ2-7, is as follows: GAGVSQSPSNKVTEKGKDVELRCDPISGHTALYWYRQSLGQGLEFLIYFQGNSAPDKSGLPSDRFSAERTGGSVSTLTIQRTQQEDSAVYLCASSLERISYEQYFGPGTRLTVT.

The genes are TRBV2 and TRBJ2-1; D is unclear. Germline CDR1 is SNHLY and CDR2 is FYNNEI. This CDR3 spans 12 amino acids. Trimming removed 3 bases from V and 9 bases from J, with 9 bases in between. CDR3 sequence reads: CASSEQSGEQFF. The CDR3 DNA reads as TGTGCCAGCAGTGAGCAGTCGGGTGAGCAGTTCTTC.

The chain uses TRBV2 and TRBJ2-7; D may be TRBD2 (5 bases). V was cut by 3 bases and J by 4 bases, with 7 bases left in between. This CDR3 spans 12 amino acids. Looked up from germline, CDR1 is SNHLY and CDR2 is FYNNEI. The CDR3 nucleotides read TGTGCCAGCAGTGAGAGGGAATACGAGCAGTACTTC. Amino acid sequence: CASSEREYEQYF.

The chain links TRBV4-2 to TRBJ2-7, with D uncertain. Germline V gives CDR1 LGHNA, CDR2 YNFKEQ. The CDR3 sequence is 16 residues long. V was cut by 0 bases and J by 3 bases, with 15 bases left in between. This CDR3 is CASSQDQQSTLYEQYF. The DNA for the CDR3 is TGTGCCAGCAGCCAAGACCAACAGAGTACGCTCTACGAGCAGTACTTC.

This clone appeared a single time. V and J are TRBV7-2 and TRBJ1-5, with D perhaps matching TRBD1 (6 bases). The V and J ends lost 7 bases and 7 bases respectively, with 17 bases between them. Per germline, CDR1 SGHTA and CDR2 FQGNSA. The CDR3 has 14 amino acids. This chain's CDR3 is CASTPLQGSQPQHF. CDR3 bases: TGTGCCAGCACTCCCTTACAGGGAAGCCAGCCCCAGCATTTT.

The CDR3 DNA is TGTGCCAGCCGTACCCCCTCAGGGGTGACCGGGGAGCTGTTTTTT. This translates into CASRTPSGVTGELFF. The J gene is TRBJ2-2, the V gene TRBV6-5; maybe TRBD1 (6 bases). With 8 bases removed from V and 5 bases from J, the gap between germline ends came to 18 bases. The CDR3 covers 15 residues. The V gene's germline CDR1 is MNHEY and CDR2 SVGAGI.

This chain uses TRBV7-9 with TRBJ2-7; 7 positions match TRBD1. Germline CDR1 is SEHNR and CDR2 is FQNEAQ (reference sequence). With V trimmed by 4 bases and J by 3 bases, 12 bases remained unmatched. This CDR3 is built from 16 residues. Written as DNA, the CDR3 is TGTGCCAGCAGCTCCTTACCGACAGGGATTAACTACGAGCAGTACTTC. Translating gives CASSSLPTGINYEQYF.

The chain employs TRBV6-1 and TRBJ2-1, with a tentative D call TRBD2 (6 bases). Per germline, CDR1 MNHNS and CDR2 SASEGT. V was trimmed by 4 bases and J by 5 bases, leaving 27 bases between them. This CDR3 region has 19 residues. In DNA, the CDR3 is TGTGCCAGCAGTGGTCGGGACCGAAGACCAAGACGGGGGAACAATGAGCAGTTCTTC. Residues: CASSGRDRRPRRGNNEQFF.